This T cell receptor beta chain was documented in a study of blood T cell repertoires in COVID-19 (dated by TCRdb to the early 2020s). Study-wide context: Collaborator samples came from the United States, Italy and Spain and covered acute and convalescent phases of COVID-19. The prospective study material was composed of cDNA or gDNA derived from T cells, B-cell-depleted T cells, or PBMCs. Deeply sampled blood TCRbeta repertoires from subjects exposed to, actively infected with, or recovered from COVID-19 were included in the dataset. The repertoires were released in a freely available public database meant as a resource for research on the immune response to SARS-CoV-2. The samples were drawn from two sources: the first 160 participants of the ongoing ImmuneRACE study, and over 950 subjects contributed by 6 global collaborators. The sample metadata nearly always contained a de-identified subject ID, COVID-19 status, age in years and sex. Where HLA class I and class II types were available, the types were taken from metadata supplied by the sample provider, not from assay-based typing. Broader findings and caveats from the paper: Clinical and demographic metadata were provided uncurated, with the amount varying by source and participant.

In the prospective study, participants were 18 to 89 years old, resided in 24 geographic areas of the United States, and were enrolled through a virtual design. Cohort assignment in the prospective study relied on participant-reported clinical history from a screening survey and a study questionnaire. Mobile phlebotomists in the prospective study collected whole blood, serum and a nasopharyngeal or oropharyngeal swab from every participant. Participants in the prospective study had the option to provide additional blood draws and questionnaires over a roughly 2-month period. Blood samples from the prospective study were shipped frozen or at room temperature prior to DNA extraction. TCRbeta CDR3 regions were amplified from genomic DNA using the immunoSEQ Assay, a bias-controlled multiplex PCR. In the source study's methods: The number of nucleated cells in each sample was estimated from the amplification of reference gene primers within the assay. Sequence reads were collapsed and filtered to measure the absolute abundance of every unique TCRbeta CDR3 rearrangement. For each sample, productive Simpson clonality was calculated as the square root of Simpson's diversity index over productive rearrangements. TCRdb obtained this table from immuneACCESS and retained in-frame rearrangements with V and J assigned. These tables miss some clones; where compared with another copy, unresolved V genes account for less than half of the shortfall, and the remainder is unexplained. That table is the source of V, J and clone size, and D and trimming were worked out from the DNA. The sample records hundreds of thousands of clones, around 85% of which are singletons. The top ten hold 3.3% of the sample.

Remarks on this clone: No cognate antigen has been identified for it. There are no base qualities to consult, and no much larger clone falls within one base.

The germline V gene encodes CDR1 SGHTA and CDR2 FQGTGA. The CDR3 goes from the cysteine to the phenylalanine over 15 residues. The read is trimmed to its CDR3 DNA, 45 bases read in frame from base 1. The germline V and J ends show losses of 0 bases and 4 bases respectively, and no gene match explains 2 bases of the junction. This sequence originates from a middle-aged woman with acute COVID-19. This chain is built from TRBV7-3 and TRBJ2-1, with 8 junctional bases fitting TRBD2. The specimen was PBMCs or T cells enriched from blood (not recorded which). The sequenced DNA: TGTGCCAGCAGCTTAACAGCGGGAGAATACAATGAGCAGTTCTTC. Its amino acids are CASSLTAGEYNEQFF.